This is a list of T cell receptor beta chains from one sample in a study of T-cell memory formation after mild COVID-19. TCRdb reprocessed the 5' RACE reads via MiXCR and lists one record per CDR3 protein. The sample holds roughly 170,000 distinct CDR3 sequences, approximately 17% seen once. Sequencing was done on a sample of PBMCs or a T cell subset sorted from them (not recorded which). The receptors shown here come from a man younger than 35 who had mild COVID-19 (a few samples of this study predate the infection). Cell type and time point are not known. CDR3s leave out the opening cysteine and the closing phenylalanine or tryptophan. The order of the fields is J gene, V gene, CDR3 protein.

TRBJ1-3 TRBV6-6 ASSQQGEVGTIY
TRBJ2-3 TRBV5-6 ASSLVRDTQY
TRBJ2-5 TRBV7-8 ASSFRQETQY
TRBJ2-3 TRBV6-2/TRBV6-3 ASNSGPGNTQY
TRBJ2-6 TRBV3-1 ASSPRGLSGANVLT
TRBJ1-2 TRBV6-5 ASSSPRGDYGYT
TRBJ2-7 TRBV30 AWREGSYEQY
TRBJ2-1 TRBV7-2 ASTFSYNEQF
TRBJ1-1 TRBV5-1 ASSFSRATTEAF
TRBJ1-5 TRBV6-2/TRBV6-3 ASSYSGGNQPQH
TRBJ1-5 TRBV12-3/TRBV12-4 ASRIRGGGNQPQH
TRBJ2-2 TRBV5-1 ASMQGSSTGELF
TRBJ2-5 TRBV18 ASSGLAGDLQETQY
TRBJ1-2 TRBV6-5 ASTPGTGTYGYT
TRBJ2-3 TRBV20-1 SARRLTDTQY
TRBJ2-5 TRBV18 ASSWGETQY
TRBJ1-6 TRBV4-3 ASSQDLFSPLH
TRBJ2-2 TRBV12-3/TRBV12-4 ASSRRGSNTGELF
TRBJ1-2 TRBV6-5 ASSRGVSDYGYT
TRBJ1-4 TRBV10-3 AISGTEGEKLF
TRBJ1-4 TRBV3-1 ASSVGPREEKLF
TRBJ2-7 TRBV5-5 ASSFPGRYEQY
TRBJ2-1 TRBV5-4 ASSPQHFDEQF
TRBJ2-4 TRBV4-1 ASSQEGLGKNIQY
TRBJ2-5 TRBV7-3 ASSLTFQETQY
TRBJ1-2 TRBV5-1 ASSLDRGDGYT
TRBJ2-2 TRBV5-8 ASSLGQIATGELF
TRBJ2-5 TRBV6-2/TRBV6-3 ASSPGHTSETQY
TRBJ2-3 TRBV7-3 ASSAGRGASTDTQY
TRBJ1-1 TRBV12-3/TRBV12-4 ASSRSGQAEAF
TRBJ2-5 TRBV3-1 ASSQVGGVGSETQY
TRBJ1-6 TRBV7-9 ASSYLGQGNSPLH
TRBJ2-1 TRBV7-3 ASRTSGQTYNEQF
TRBJ2-3 TRBV12-3/TRBV12-4 ASNLDSAGTDTQY
TRBJ2-6 TRBV27 ASSQGVSGANVLT
TRBJ2-2 TRBV4-1 ASSQGYSNTGELF
TRBJ1-1 TRBV7-2 ASSSQGFSTEAF
TRBJ2-2 TRBV4-3 ASSQESQRTGELF
TRBJ2-3 TRBV7-9 ASSSRRGGGADTQY
TRBJ2-5 TRBV5-6 ASSLDRGQGTQY
TRBJ2-2 TRBV7-2 ASSLVAWDTGELF
TRBJ1-6 TRBV6-4 ASRQGSGSPLH
TRBJ2-2 TRBV6-6 ASSYSGGANTGELF
TRBJ1-1 TRBV12-3/TRBV12-4 ASSLGIATEAF
TRBJ2-1 TRBV7-2 ASSLVGLDISNEQF
TRBJ1-2 TRBV6-5 ASSSPSDRLKGYT
TRBJ2-7 TRBV5-1 ASSLTPFEQY
TRBJ1-6 TRBV12-3/TRBV12-4 ASSFSAGTIISPLH
TRBJ2-1 TRBV4-3 ASSQDLTRGPNEQF
TRBJ2-1 TRBV7-9 ASSSRGSGRNEQF
TRBJ2-2 TRBV12-3/TRBV12-4 ASTTRGVNTGELF
TRBJ1-5 TRBV7-2 ASSSRTVEHQPQH